This passage covers 8 T cell receptor beta chains from one sample sequenced in a study of blood T cell repertoires in COVID-19. TCRdb's table, derived via immunoSEQ multiplex PCR, lists solely in-frame clones and lacks some. The profile shows 250,000 or so clones, around 81% of them singletons. Sequenced: peripheral blood. The receptors derive from a woman in her fifties or sixties with active or convalescent COVID-19.

The rearrangement links TRBV10-2 to TRBJ1-4; D is unclear. V lost 6 bases, J lost 1 base, and 12 bases lay in between. Germline V gene lookup returns CDR1 WSHSY and CDR2 SAAADI. The CDR3 contains 15 residues. Here the CDR3 DNA reads TGCGCCAGCAGAAATACACGGGGAACTAATGAAAAACTGTTTTTT. This codes for CASRNTRGTNEKLFF.

The chain employs TRBV6-6 and TRBJ1-3; possibly TRBD1 for D (5 bases). The CDR3 extends over 15 amino acids. Trimming shortened V by 0 bases and J by 2 bases, and 8 bases separated the two germline ends. CDR1 and CDR2 from the germline V gene are MNHNY and SVGAGI (reference sequence). The CDR3 here is CASSYSGVAGNTIYF. The DNA of the CDR3 is TGTGCCAGCAGTTACTCAGGGGTAGCTGGAAACACCATATATTTT.

This clone was observed a single time. The sample has other DNA sequences that encode this CDR3 too. The J gene is TRBJ1-1, the V gene TRBV19, with 7 nucleotides matching TRBD1. There are 13 residues in the CDR3. Unmatched junction bases numbered 4, after V lost 4 bases and J lost 5 bases. CDR1 and CDR2 (germline): LNHDA, SQIVND (reference sequence). The CDR3 is CASSTTGDTEAFF. The CDR3 DNA reads TGTGCCAGTAGTACAACAGGGGATACTGAAGCTTTCTTT. The whole variable domain, filled in from reference TRBV19 and TRBJ1-1, reads DGGITQSPKYLFRKEGQNVTLSCEQNLNHDAMYWYRQDPGQGLRLIYYSQIVNDFQKGDIAEGYSVSREKKESFPLTVTSAQKNPTAFYLCASSTTGDTEAFFGQGTRLTVV.

The V gene is TRBV10-1, the J gene TRBJ2-1; TRBD2 matches at 10 bases. V lost 1 base and J lost 10; bases outside the gene matches: 10. Germline assignment: CDR1 WNHNN and CDR2 SYGVQD (reference sequence). This CDR3 is 16 amino acids long. The CDR3 protein is CASSEYQRGGPMEQFF. In nucleotides, the CDR3 is TGCGCCAGCAGTGAGTATCAGCGGGGGGGCCCCATGGAGCAGTTCTTC.

The rearrangement links TRBV19 to TRBJ1-5; a weak D match, TRBD1 (5 bases). The CDR3 loop spans 15 amino acids. V lost 11 bases and J 4 bases, leaving 21 bases between the germline ends. Germline-derived CDR1 and CDR2 are LNHDA and SQIVND (reference sequence). CDR3 loop: CAGGGIGAGNQPQHF. The CDR3 coding sequence is TGTGCCGGGGGAGGGATCGGAGCAGGGAATCAGCCCCAGCATTTT. The variable domain in full, with the rest retrieved from reference TRBV19 and TRBJ1-5, is DGGITQSPKYLFRKEGQNVTLSCEQNLNHDAMYWYRQDPGQGLRLIYYSQIVNDFQKGDIAEGYSVSREKKESFPLTVTSAQKNPTAFYLCAGGGIGAGNQPQHFGDGTRLSIL.

The chain has TRBV28 and TRBJ2-7, with 9 bases fitting TRBD1. The CDR3 is made up of 14 amino acids. CDR1 is MDHEN and CDR2 is SYDVKM in the germline V gene. Unmatched junction bases numbered 5, after V lost 7 bases and J lost 1 base. The CDR3, as DNA: TGTGCCAGCACCGGACAGGGGCGATCCTACGAGCAGTACGTC. Its translation: CASTGQGRSYEQYV.

The gene calls are TRBV29-1 and TRBJ1-3; TRBD1 is a possible D gene (5 bases). Germline V gene sequence: CDR1 SQVTM, CDR2 ANQGSEA. The CDR3 runs to 16 residues. V gave up 3 bases and J gave up 8 bases, with 23 bases separating them. CDR3 in amino acids: CSVEVQASVSGDTIYF. As DNA, the CDR3 is TGCAGCGTTGAGGTACAGGCAAGCGTCTCTGGGGACACCATATATTTT.

This chain uses TRBV28 with TRBJ1-2, with D perhaps TRBD1 (6 bases). Trimming cost V 7 bases and J 5 bases, with 17 bases left between them. This CDR3 has 14 amino acids. Germline CDR1 and CDR2: MDHEN and SYDVKM. The CDR3 nucleotides read TGTGCCAGCAACCTGGCCAGCACAGGGTATGGCTACACCTTC. This encodes CASNLASTGYGYTF.